This note documents a single T cell receptor beta chain sequence. This clone appeared many times. Its antigen is still unknown. It has no much larger one-base neighbor in the sample; base qualities were not kept. The data are from a study of sequential checkpoint blockade in melanoma (dated 2019 in TCRdb). About the study as a whole: In a 1:1 randomization, patients received either first-line nivolumab then ipilimumab (arm A) or ipilimumab then nivolumab (arm B). About three quarters of the matched tumor biopsy pairs taken before and after treatment were from the same lesion. DNA from 70 to 95 melanoma tumor samples collected before treatment underwent TCRbeta immunosequencing. For about two dozen patients, matched tumor biopsies were obtained before treatment and at week 13, following single-agent nivolumab (arm A) or ipilimumab (arm B). Both trial sequences were followed by maintenance nivolumab.

TCRbeta CDR3 regions were immunosequenced from genomic DNA with the immunoSEQ Assay. Before high-throughput sequencing, the genomic DNA was amplified using bias-controlled multiplex PCR. Regarding the original processing steps: To quantify the absolute abundance of each unique TCRbeta CDR3 region, the sequences were collapsed and filtered. Clonality, defined as 1 minus Pielou's evenness, was calculated using productive rearrangements only. Tumor T-cell fraction was calculated by normalizing TCRbeta template counts to usable DNA, which was estimated from several housekeeping genes. A previously published method was used to identify clones with significantly greater frequencies in on-treatment samples than in baseline samples. TCRdb obtained this table from immuneACCESS and retained in-frame rearrangements with V and J assigned. These tables miss some clones; where compared with another copy, unresolved V genes account for less than half of the shortfall, and the remainder is unexplained. V, J and clone size are taken as reported in that table, and D and trimming were inferred from the DNA itself. In this sample the table shows about 5,000 clones, roughly 18% of which occur a single time. The ten largest clones capture 6.5% to 9.5% of the sample.

Interpreted using the paper, the treatment or condition label stands for: randomized to nivolumab then ipilimumab (arm A) or the reverse (arm B). Prior DNA-damaging chemotherapy had not been received by any trial patient. CheckMate 064, a randomized, open-label phase II trial of sequential checkpoint blockade, was the source of the samples, all of which came from patients with melanoma. Tumor TCR sequencing used genomic DNA from formalin-fixed paraffin-embedded (FFPE) tissue samples. The paper's findings and limits, for the study overall: Tumor T-cell fraction and clonality were correlated with PD-L1 staining and CD8+ T-cell counts, but not with mutational load. The model for predicting response that combines TCR metrics with mutation burden needs to be validated in larger, independent patient cohorts. Patients with increases in tumor T-cell fraction and clonality by week 13 were approximately 30 times more likely to achieve clinical benefit. Within-arm analyses of tumor T-cell fraction were limited by small sample sizes and reduced statistical power. In the nivolumab-first arm (arm A), an association was found between pretreatment tumor TIL clonality and response (P = .04).

The input for sequencing was tumor tissue (inferred from file names), taken from a patient given nivolumab and ipilimumab in sequence. The source of this sequence is a human donor with melanoma.

The CDR3 here reads CASSLTGASTEAFF. The nucleotides are TGTGCCAGCAGCTTAACAGGGGCTAGCACTGAAGCTTTCTTT. This receptor chain uses TRBV7-5 and TRBJ1-1; the table gives TRBD1 as D, unverified against the DNA. TRBV7-5 is termed a pseudogene. The CDR3, from cysteine to phenylalanine, totals 14 residues. The CDR3 DNA has 42 bases and is translated from base 1.